The source of this T cell receptor (beta chain) is a study of blood T cell repertoires in COVID-19. The overall study: The United States, Italy and Spain supplied acute and convalescent COVID-19 samples. Sample material is recorded as cDNA or gDNA derived from T cells, B-cell-depleted T cells, or PBMCs.

Original methodology: Scientists estimated how many nucleated cells there were by amplifying reference gene primers. This table comes from immunoSEQ multiplex PCR, and its TCRdb copy is limited to in-frame clones, with some not included. V, J and clone size derive from that table, while D and trimming were established from the DNA sequence. The sample carries tens of thousands of clones, around 80% recorded once. Germline CDR1 is MRHNA and CDR2 is SNTAGT. With 2 bases clipped from V and 4 bases from J, the junction kept 7 bases outside the gene matches. The length of the CDR3 is 16 residues. The sample comprised peripheral blood. This TCR derives from a man in his fifties or sixties with active or convalescent COVID-19. V usage is TRBV6-4 and J usage is TRBJ2-7, with 11 bases matching TRBD1. CDR3 in amino acids: CASSDVGQGGGYEQYF. CDR3 sequence (DNA): TGTGCCAGCAGTGACGTGGGACAGGGGGGTGGTTACGAGCAGTACTTC.